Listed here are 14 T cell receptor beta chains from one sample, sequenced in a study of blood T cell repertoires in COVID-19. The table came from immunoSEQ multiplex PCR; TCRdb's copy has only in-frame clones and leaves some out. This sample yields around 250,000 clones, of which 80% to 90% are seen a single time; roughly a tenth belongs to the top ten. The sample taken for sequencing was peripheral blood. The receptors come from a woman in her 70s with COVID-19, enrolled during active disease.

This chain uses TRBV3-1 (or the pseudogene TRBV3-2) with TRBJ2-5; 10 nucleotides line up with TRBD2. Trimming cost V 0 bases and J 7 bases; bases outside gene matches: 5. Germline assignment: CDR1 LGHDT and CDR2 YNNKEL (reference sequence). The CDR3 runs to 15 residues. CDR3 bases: TGTGCCAGCAGCCAAGATTCTAGCGGGAGTGGGACCCAGTACTTC. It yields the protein CASSQDSSGSGTQYF.

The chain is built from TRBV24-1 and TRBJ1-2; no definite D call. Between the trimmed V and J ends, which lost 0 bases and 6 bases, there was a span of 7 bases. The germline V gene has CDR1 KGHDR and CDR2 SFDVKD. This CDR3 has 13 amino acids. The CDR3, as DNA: TGTGCCACCAGTGATTTGGCGGCTGATGGCTACACCTTC. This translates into CATSDLAADGYTF.

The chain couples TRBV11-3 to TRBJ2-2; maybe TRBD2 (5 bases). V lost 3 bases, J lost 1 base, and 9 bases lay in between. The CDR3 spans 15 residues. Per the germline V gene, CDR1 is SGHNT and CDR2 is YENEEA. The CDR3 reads CASSLRVENTGELFF. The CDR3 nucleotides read TGTGCCAGCAGCTTGAGGGTAGAGAACACCGGGGAGCTGTTTTTT.

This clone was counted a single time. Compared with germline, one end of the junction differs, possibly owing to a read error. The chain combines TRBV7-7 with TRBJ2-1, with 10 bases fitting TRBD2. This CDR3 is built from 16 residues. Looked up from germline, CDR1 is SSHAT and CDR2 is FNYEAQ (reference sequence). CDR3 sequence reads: CASSRAGTSEYNEQFF. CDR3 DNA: TGTGCTAGCAGCCGCGCCGGGACTAGCGAATACAATGAGCAGTTCTTC. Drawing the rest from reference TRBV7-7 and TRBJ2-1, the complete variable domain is GAGVSQSPRYKVTKRGQDVTLRCDPISSHATLYWYQQALGQGPEFLTYFNYEAQPDKSGLPSDRFSAERPEGSISTLTIQRTEQRDSAMYRCASSRAGTSEYNEQFFGPGTRLTVL.

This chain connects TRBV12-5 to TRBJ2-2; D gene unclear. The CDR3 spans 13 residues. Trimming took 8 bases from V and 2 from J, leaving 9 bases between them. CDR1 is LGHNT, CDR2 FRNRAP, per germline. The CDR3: CASLSVNTGELFF. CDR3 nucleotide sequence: TGTGCTAGTCTCTCCGTCAACACCGGGGAGCTGTTTTTT.

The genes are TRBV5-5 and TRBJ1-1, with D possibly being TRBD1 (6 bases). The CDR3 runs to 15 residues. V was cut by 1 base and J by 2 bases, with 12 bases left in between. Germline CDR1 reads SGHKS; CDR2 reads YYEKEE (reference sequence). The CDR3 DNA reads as TGTGCCAGCAGCTTGTCCCCGACAGGAAACACTGAAGCTTTCTTT. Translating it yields CASSLSPTGNTEAFF.

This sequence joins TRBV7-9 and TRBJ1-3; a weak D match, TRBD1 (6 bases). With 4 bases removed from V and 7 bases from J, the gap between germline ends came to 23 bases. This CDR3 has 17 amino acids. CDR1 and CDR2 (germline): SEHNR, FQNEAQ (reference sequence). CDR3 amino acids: CASSSRGSILFLNTIYF. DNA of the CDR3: TGTGCCAGCAGCTCCAGGGGAAGCATTCTTTTTTTGAACACCATATATTTT. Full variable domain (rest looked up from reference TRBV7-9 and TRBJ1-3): DTGVSQNPRHKITKRGQNVTFRCDPISEHNRLYWYRQTLGQGPEFLTYFQNEAQLEKSRLLSDRFSAERPKGSFSTLEIQRTEQGDSAMYLCASSSRGSILFLNTIYFGEGSWLTVV.

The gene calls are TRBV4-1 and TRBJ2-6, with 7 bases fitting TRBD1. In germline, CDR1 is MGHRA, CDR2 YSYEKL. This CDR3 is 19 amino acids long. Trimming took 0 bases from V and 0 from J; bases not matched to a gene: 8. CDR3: CASSQDRRGPYSGANVLTF. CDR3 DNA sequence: TGCGCCAGCAGCCAAGATAGAAGGGGGCCCTACTCTGGGGCCAACGTCCTGACTTTC.

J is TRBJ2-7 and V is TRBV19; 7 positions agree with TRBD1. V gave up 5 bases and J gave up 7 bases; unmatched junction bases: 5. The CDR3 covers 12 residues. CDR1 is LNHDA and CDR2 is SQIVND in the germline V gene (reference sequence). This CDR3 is CASSLTGREQYF. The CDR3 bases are TGTGCCAGTAGTCTGACAGGGAGAGAGCAGTACTTC.

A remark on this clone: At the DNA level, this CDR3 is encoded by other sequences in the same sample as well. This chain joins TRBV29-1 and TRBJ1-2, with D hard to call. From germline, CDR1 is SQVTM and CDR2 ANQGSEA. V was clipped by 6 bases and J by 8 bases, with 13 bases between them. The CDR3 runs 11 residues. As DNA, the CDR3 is TGCAGCGTAGGTGGGCAAGGCGGCTACACCTTC. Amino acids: CSVGGQGGYTF.

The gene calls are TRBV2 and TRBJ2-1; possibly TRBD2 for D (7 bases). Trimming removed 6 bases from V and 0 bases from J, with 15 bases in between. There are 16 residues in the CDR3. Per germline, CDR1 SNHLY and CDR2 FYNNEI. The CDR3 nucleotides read TGTGCCAGCAGGGCCAGGGAGGGGGGCTCCTACAATGAGCAGTTCTTC. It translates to CASRAREGGSYNEQFF.

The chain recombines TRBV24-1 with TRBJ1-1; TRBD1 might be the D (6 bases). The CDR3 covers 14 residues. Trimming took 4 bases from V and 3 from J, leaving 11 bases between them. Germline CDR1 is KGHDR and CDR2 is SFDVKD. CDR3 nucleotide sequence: TGTGCCACCAGTGAAAACAGGGAAGACACTGAAGCTTTCTTT. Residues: CATSENREDTEAFF.

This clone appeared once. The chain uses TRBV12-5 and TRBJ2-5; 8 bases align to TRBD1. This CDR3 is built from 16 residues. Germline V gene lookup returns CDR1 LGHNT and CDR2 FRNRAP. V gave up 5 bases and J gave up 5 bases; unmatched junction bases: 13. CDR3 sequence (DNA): TGTGCTAGTGGTCTGATGGACAGGGTGCGGGGCGAGACCCAGTACTTC. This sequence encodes CASGLMDRVRGETQYF.

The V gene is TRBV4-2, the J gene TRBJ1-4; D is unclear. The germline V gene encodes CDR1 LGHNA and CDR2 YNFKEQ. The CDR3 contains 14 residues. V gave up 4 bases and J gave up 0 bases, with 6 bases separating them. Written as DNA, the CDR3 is TGTGCCAGCAGCCGCGCGGCAACTAATGAAAAACTGTTTTTT. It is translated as CASSRAATNEKLFF.